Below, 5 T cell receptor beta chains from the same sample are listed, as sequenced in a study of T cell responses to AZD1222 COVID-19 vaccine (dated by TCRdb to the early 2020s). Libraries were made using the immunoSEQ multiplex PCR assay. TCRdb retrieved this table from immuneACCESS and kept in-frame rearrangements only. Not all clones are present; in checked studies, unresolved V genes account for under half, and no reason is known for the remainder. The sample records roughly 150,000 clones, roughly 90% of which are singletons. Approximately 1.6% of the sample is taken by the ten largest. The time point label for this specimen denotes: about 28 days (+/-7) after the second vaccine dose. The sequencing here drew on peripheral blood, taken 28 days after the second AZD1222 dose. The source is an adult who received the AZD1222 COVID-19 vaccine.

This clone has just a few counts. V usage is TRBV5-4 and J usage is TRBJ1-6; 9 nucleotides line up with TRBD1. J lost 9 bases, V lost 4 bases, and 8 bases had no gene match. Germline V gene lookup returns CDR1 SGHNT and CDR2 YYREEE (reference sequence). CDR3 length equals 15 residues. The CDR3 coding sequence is TGTGCCAGCAGCATGGACAGGGGAGAAATTTCACCCCTCCACTTT. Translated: CASSMDRGEISPLHF.

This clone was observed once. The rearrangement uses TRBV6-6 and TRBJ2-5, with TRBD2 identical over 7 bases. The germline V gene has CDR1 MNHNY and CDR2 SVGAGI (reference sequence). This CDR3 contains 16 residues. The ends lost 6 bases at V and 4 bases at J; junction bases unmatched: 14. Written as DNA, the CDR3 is TGTGCCAGCAGCCTCAAGCCCGGGACTATCTTAGAGACCCAGTACTTC. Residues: CASSLKPGTILETQYF.

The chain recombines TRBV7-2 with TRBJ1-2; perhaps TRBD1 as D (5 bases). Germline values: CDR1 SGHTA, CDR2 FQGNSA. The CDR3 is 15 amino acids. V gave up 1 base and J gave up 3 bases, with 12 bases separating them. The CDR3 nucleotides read TGTGCCAGCAGCTTAGATTTTCGGGGGGACTATGGCTACACCTTC. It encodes CASSLDFRGDYGYTF. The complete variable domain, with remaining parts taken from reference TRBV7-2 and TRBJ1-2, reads GAGVSQSPSNKVTEKGKDVELRCDPISGHTALYWYRQSLGQGLEFLIYFQGNSAPDKSGLPSDRFSAERTGGSVSTLTIQRTQQEDSAVYLCASSLDFRGDYGYTFGSGTRLTVV.

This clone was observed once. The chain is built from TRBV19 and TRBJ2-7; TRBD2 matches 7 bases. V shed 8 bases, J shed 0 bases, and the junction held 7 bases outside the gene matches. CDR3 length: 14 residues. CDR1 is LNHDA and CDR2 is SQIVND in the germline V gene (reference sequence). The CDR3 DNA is TGTGCCAGTGCGCCCGGGGGGAGCTCCTACGAGCAGTACTTC. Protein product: CASAPGGSSYEQYF. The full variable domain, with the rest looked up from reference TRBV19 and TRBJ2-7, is DGGITQSPKYLFRKEGQNVTLSCEQNLNHDAMYWYRQDPGQGLRLIYYSQIVNDFQKGDIAEGYSVSREKKESFPLTVTSAQKNPTAFYLCASAPGGSSYEQYFGPGTRLTVT.

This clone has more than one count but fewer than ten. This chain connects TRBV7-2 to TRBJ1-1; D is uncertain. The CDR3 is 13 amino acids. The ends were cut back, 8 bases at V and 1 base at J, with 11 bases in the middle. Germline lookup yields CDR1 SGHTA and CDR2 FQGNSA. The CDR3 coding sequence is TGTGCCAGCTCTAGTCGGGGGAACACTGAAGCTTTCTTT. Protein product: CASSSRGNTEAFF.